This T cell receptor beta chain comes out of a study of shared T cell receptors in the human thymus. TCRdb's table, derived via immunoSEQ multiplex PCR, lists solely in-frame clones and lacks some. Here the sample spans roughly 560,000 clones, approximately 80% being singletons. These data also formed part of another study, on human thymus T cells. This second report adds: Resections from corrective heart surgery supplied the thymus tissue.

Sequencing was carried out using thymocytes. The receptor comes from a boy less than two years old with a congenital heart defect.

In DNA, the CDR3 is TGTGCCAGCAGTTTATTCCCCATCGGAGCGTCTAATGAAAAACTGTTTTTT. Translation gives CASSLFPIGASNEKLFF. J is TRBJ1-4 and V is TRBV27; D unclear. Germline values: CDR1 MNHEY, CDR2 SMNVEV (reference sequence). This CDR3 comprises 17 residues. Between the trimmed V and J ends, which lost 1 base and 3 bases, there was a span of 15 bases.